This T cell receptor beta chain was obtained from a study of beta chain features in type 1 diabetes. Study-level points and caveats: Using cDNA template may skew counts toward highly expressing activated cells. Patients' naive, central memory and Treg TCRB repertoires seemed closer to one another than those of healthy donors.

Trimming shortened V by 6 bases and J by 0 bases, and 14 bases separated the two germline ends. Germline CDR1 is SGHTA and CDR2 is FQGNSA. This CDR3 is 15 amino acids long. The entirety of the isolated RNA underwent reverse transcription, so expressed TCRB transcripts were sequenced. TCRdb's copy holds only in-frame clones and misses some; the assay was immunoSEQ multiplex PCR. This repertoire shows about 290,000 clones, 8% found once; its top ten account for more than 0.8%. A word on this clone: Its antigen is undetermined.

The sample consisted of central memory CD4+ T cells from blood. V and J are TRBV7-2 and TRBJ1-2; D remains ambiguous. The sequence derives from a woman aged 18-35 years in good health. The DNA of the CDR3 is TGTGCCAGCAGTTCAGTACCCGGGACTAACTATGGCTACACCTTC. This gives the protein CASSSVPGTNYGYTF.